This T cell receptor beta chain emerged from a study of T-cell reconstitution after alpha-beta-depleted transplantation in children listed by TCRdb under 2016. Some background on the complete study: Using TCR repertoire profiling, the study quantitatively followed how T-cell immune reconstitution unfolded in children after TCRalphabeta/CD19-depleted allogeneic hematopoietic cell transplantation. Study-wide conclusions, independent of this receptor: The frequencies of hyperexpanded clones fell over the following months, and after one year, T-cell counts and TCRbeta diversity were mostly attributed to newly produced T cells. The high TCRbeta diversity at day 60 in some patients was ascribed to recipient T cells and intrathymic progenitors that had survived conditioning. Apparently early alphabetaT-cell count recovery about two months after transplant reportedly relied on only several hundred rapidly expanded clones derived from non-depleted graft cells.

Reading the germline V gene gives CDR1 SGHTA and CDR2 FQGNSA. The CDR3, cysteine through phenylalanine, is 16 amino acids long. The kept DNA is CDR3 alone, 48 bases in frame from the first base. The germline ends are 10 bases apart after V is trimmed by 0 bases and J by 0 bases. There are a few counts of this clonotype. The specificity of this receptor is unknown. Base qualities are not provided; no much larger clone lies one nucleotide away. The treatment or condition label for this specimen denotes: allogeneic hematopoietic cell transplantation with graft depleted of TCRalphabeta T cells and CD19 B cells. The children who served as transplant recipients had been given grafts of TCRalphabeta/CD19-depleted allogeneic hematopoietic cells. Libraries were prepared through PCR. Instrument used: Illumina HiSeq 2500. To normalize quantification of the TCRbeta repertoire, the TCR libraries were built with molecular barcoding that relied on unique molecular identifiers. TCRdb ran its own pipeline on the public reads, namely fastp trimming at Q25 and MiXCR clone calling, and kept in-frame beta chains. Rows matching on CDR3 protein sequence are summarized as one entry with the most common DNA and genes. The sample data list about 980,000 distinct CDR3 sequences, and under 30% of these were observed just once. Over 25% of the sample lies in the top ten.

The chain is made from TRBV7-2 and TRBJ2-3; TRBD1 is possibly the D segment (6 matching bases). The source material was PBMCs, mostly from graft donor cells, sampled 360 days after TCRalphabeta/CD19-depleted stem cell transplant. The TCR comes from a boy under two years old who had a stem cell transplant for SCID, so the T cells may come from the graft donor. CDR3 reads: CASSLAQGLSTDTQYF. In nucleotide form, the sequence is TGTGCCAGCAGCTTAGCGCAGGGGCTGAGCACAGATACGCAGTATTTT. Reference TRBV7-2 and TRBJ2-3 genes cover what lies past the CDR3, so the full variable domain is GAGVSQSPSNKVTEKGKDVELRCDPISGHTALYWYRQSLGQGLEFLIYFQGNSAPDKSGLPSDRFSAERTGGSVSTLTIQRTQQEDSAVYLCASSLAQGLSTDTQYFGPGTRLTVL.